This entry lists 30 T cell receptor beta chains sequenced from one sample in a study of T cells after yellow fever vaccination. TCRdb used MiXCR to reprocess the 5' RACE reads, holding one entry per CDR3 protein. The sample lists approximately 6,300 distinct CDR3 sequences; 5.5% to 7% were seen once. The sample was PBMCs, either bulk or a sorted T-cell subset (CD4+, CD8+, memory, or dextramer-sorted; not recorded which), taken roughly 15 days after the first yellow fever vaccination. The receptors here all came from a man aged 18-30 years who received the YFV17D yellow fever vaccine.

Ten or more counts support this clonotype. The chain couples TRBV3-1 to TRBJ2-3, with a tentative D call TRBD2 (6 bases). Germline-derived CDR1 and CDR2 are LGHDT and YNNKEL (reference sequence). The CDR3 length is 17 residues. Deletions cut 4 bases from V and 2 bases from J, with 19 bases between. The CDR3 protein is CASSLPTGRISTDTQYF. CDR3 nucleotide sequence: TGTGCCAGCAGCCTCCCAACCGGGAGAATATCCACAGATACGCAGTATTTT.

This clonotype was counted ten times or more. The genes are TRBV5-5 and TRBJ2-1, with D maybe TRBD2 (6 bases). Deletions cut 0 bases from V and 0 bases from J, with 10 bases between. This CDR3 region has 16 residues. Germline V gives CDR1 SGHKS, CDR2 YYEKEE (reference sequence). The CDR3 nucleotides are TGTGCCAGCAGCTTGGAGCGGGCGACCTCCTACAATGAGCAGTTCTTC. Its translation: CASSLERATSYNEQFF. The whole variable domain, filled in from reference TRBV5-5 and TRBJ2-1, reads DAGVTQSPTHLIKTRGQQVTLRCSPISGHKSVSWYQQVLGQGPQFIFQYYEKEERGRGNFPDRFSARQFPNYSSELNVNALLLGDSALYLCASSLERATSYNEQFFGPGTRLTVL.

Ten or more counts support this clonotype. The chain carries TRBV11-1 and TRBJ1-1; possible D gene TRBD1, 5 bases. This CDR3 has 14 amino acids. Germline CDR1 is SGHAT and CDR2 is FQDESV (reference sequence). Trimming removed 3 bases at V and 1 base at J, with 9 bases between. The CDR3 nucleotides are TGTGCCAGCAGCTTCGGGACGGCGAACACTGAAGCTTTCTTT. Translation: CASSFGTANTEAFF. The full variable domain, with the rest looked up from reference TRBV11-1 and TRBJ1-1, is EAEVAQSPRYKITEKSQAVAFWCDPISGHATLYWYRQILGQGPELLVQFQDESVVDDSQLPKDRFSAERLKGVDSTLKIQPAELGDSAMYLCASSFGTANTEAFFGQGTRLTVV.

This clonotype was recorded at least ten times. This rearrangement joins TRBV7-2 to TRBJ1-1; no clear D gene. Germline V gives CDR1 SGHTA, CDR2 FQGNSA. V lost 3 bases and J 1 base, leaving 12 bases between the germline ends. The CDR3 is 15 residues long. CDR3 protein: CASSLAGFWNTEAFF. CDR3 bases: TGTGCCAGCAGCTTGGCTGGTTTCTGGAACACTGAAGCTTTCTTT.

This clonotype was seen repeatedly, ten times or more. The chain employs TRBV6-2 or TRBV6-3 and TRBJ2-7, with D possibly matching TRBD2 (6 bases). The CDR3 consists of 13 residues. V lost 7 bases and J lost 2, with 12 bases in between. CDR1 and CDR2 (germline): MNHEY, SVGEGT. CDR3 in amino acids: CASIPAGTYEQYF. CDR3 DNA: TGTGCCAGCATCCCAGCGGGTACCTACGAGCAGTACTTC.

This clonotype showed up many times. This chain links TRBV12-3 or TRBV12-4 with TRBJ1-1; possible D gene TRBD1, 5 bases. Trimming pared 6 bases from V and 4 bases from J, leaving 18 bases between. This CDR3 comprises 15 residues. This CDR3 is CASSRPEGYATEAFF. The DNA of the CDR3 is TGTGCCAGCAGCCGCCCCGAGGGGTACGCCACTGAAGCTTTCTTT.

In its sample, this clonotype was seen many times. The V call is TRBV21-1, the J call TRBJ2-7. TRBV21-1 is flagged as a pseudogene. The CDR3 consists of 13 residues. The CDR3 protein is CASSNLDQYEQYV. The CDR3 DNA follows: TGTGCCAGCAGCAATCTCGATCAGTACGAGCAGTACGTC.

This clonotype appeared many times. V and J are TRBV29-1 and TRBJ2-3; maybe TRBD1 (5 bases). The CDR3 has 14 residues. Per germline, CDR1 SQVTM and CDR2 ANQGSEA. V was shortened by 3 bases and J by 6 bases, with 16 bases between the two germline ends. The CDR3 loop reads CSVDGGAHWDTQYF. Here the CDR3 DNA reads TGCAGCGTTGATGGTGGGGCACACTGGGATACGCAGTATTTT.

This clonotype was detected many times. The CDR3 loop is CASRNYGRDGNTIYF. The CDR3 nucleotides read TGCGCCAGCAGAAATTATGGAAGAGACGGAAACACCATATATTTT. This chain joins TRBV10-2 and TRBJ1-3; the D is unclear. The CDR3 consists of 15 residues. The germline gives CDR1 WSHSY, CDR2 SAAADI. Trimming removed 6 bases at V and 4 bases at J, with 16 bases between.

This clonotype was counted ten times or more. The chain carries TRBV20-1 and TRBJ2-3; TRBD1 matches at 8 bases. The trim removed 5 bases at V and 0 bases at J, leaving 10 bases unmatched. This CDR3 has 16 amino acids. CDR1 is DFQATT, CDR2 SNEGSKA, per germline (reference sequence). The chain's CDR3 is CSALPPTGVSTDTQYF. The CDR3 region has the DNA TGCAGTGCTCTACCCCCGACAGGGGTCAGCACAGATACGCAGTATTTT.

This clonotype was counted many times. The V call is TRBV7-2, the J call TRBJ2-3; D may match TRBD1 or TRBD2 (5 bases each). The germline CDR1 and CDR2 sequences are SGHTA and FQGNSA. V shed 5 bases and J shed 4 bases, with 13 bases lying between them. The CDR3 contains 14 residues. The CDR3 coding sequence is TGTGCCAGCAGCCCAGCAGTGGGGGCAGATACGCAGTATTTT. This translates into CASSPAVGADTQYF.

This clonotype was detected ten times or more. In DNA form, the CDR3 reads TGTGCCAGCAGCCGGACAGATGAAAAACTGTTTTTT. Its protein is CASSRTDEKLFF. The J gene is TRBJ1-4, the V gene TRBV7-9; the D gene is possibly TRBD1 (6 bases). The CDR3 length is 12 residues. The V gene lost 5 bases and the J gene lost 6 bases, with 7 bases spanning the gap. Germline CDR1 and CDR2: SEHNR and FQNEAQ (reference sequence).

By share, this clonotype counts as medium-sized. The V and J genes are TRBV7-9 and TRBJ2-3, with a possible D match to TRBD2 (5 bases). The CDR3 is 16 amino acids. V was pared by 2 bases and J by 6 bases, with 18 bases between. The V gene's germline CDR1 is SEHNR and CDR2 FQNEAQ (reference sequence). Here the CDR3 reads CASSLPHFPPGDTQYF. CDR3 nucleotides: TGTGCCAGCAGCTTACCCCACTTCCCCCCGGGGGATACGCAGTATTTT.

This clonotype occurred many times. This chain links TRBV7-8 with TRBJ1-2; 8 bases map to TRBD1. CDR1 SGHVS and CDR2 FQNEAQ come from the germline V gene. V dropped 4 bases and J dropped 8; count of bases not matched to a gene: 9. CDR3 length: 14 residues. DNA of the CDR3: TGTGCCAGCAGCTCCGGACAGGGAGTGGACGGCTACACCTTC. Protein sequence: CASSSGQGVDGYTF.

This clonotype appeared many times. J is TRBJ1-3 and V is TRBV7-6, with 10 nucleotides matching TRBD1. The CDR3 has 19 amino acids. The germline gives CDR1 SGHVS, CDR2 FNYEAQ. J was trimmed by 4 bases and V by 5 bases; bases with no gene match: 17. CDR3 in DNA: TGTGCCAGCAGCCGACTGAATCCCGGGACAGGGGCGCACGGAAACACCATATATTTT. Translated: CASSRLNPGTGAHGNTIYF.

This clonotype was recorded at least ten times. The chain links TRBV6-2 or TRBV6-3 to TRBJ2-1; the D is unclear. Per germline, CDR1 MNHEY and CDR2 SVGEGT. The CDR3 is 15 residues long. V lost 2 bases and J 6 bases, leaving 14 bases between the germline ends. CDR3 protein: CASSYRQVKFNEQFF. The CDR3 bases are TGTGCCAGCAGTTACAGGCAGGTGAAGTTCAATGAGCAGTTCTTC.

This clonotype was observed many times. The chain recombines TRBV6-5 with TRBJ1-6, with 9 bases that match TRBD1. After removal of 0 bases from V and 6 bases from J, the junction contained 3 bases not matched to a gene. The germline V gene has CDR1 MNHEY and CDR2 SVGAGI. The CDR3 consists of 16 residues. The CDR3 loop is CASSYSAGQGNSPLHF. The CDR3 DNA is TGTGCCAGCAGTTACTCCGCGGGACAGGGTAATTCACCCCTCCACTTT.

This clonotype was seen more than once but under ten times. The J gene is TRBJ2-2, the V gene TRBV20-1, with TRBD2 identical over 11 bases. Germline trimming cut 0 bases from V and 7 bases from J; bases unmatched to any gene: 7. Per germline, CDR1 DFQATT and CDR2 SNEGSKA (reference sequence). This CDR3 has 16 residues. DNA for the CDR3: TGCAGTGCTAGAGATCCTAGCGGGGGGTTAGGCGGGGAGCTGTTTTTT. Protein sequence: CSARDPSGGLGGELFF.

At least ten counts were recorded for this clonotype. The chain has TRBV6-5 and TRBJ2-5; D is unresolved. The CDR3 runs 14 residues. Trimming took 2 bases from V and 1 from J, leaving 8 bases between them. Germline assignment: CDR1 MNHEY and CDR2 SVGAGI. In DNA form, the CDR3 reads TGTGCCAGCAGTTACGAGCCGGCCCAAGAGACCCAGTACTTC. As protein: CASSYEPAQETQYF.

In its sample, this clonotype was seen many times. The chain links TRBV6-2 or TRBV6-3 to TRBJ2-7; D possibly uses TRBD1 or TRBD2 (5 bases each). This CDR3 has 13 residues. Looked up from germline, CDR1 is MNHEY and CDR2 is SVGEGT. V lost 2 bases and J 2 bases, leaving 7 bases between the germline ends. CDR3: CASSYRDPYEQYV. For the CDR3, the DNA is TGTGCCAGCAGTTACCGGGACCCCTACGAGCAGTACGTC.

This clonotype was detected many times. This chain uses TRBV20-1 with TRBJ1-1; D unclear. V was pared by 5 bases and J by 0 bases, with 13 bases between. Germline lookup yields CDR1 DFQATT and CDR2 SNEGSKA (reference sequence). The CDR3 has 14 amino acids. CDR3 amino acids: CSASELSLNTEAFF. The CDR3 coding sequence is TGCAGTGCTTCCGAGCTTAGCCTGAACACTGAAGCTTTCTTT.

This clonotype came up many times. This chain connects TRBV4-1 to TRBJ1-5; D not certain. Per germline, CDR1 MGHRA and CDR2 YSYEKL. The CDR3 runs 16 residues. The V gene lost 1 base and the J gene lost 7 bases, with 17 bases spanning the gap. CDR3 bases: TGCGCCAGCAGCCAAGTTAACACCCCCAGAGGCCAGCCCCAGCATTTT. Its protein is CASSQVNTPRGQPQHF.

The V call is TRBV4-2, the J call TRBJ2-1; possibly TRBD2 for D (5 bases). CDR1 LGHNA and CDR2 YNFKEQ come from the germline V gene. V was cut by 10 bases and J by 8 bases, with 21 bases left in between. The CDR3 is 14 residues long. This CDR3 reads CAMGPGVLCYEQFF. Written as DNA, the CDR3 is TGTGCCATGGGCCCCGGGGTCCTCTGCTATGAGCAGTTCTTC.

A word on this clonotype: This clone may be a read error of a much larger clone one base away. This chain joins TRBV7-2 and TRBJ1-2; D uncertain. Trimming left V 3 bases short and J 7 bases short, with 15 bases between. CDR1 and CDR2 from the germline V gene are SGHTA and FQGNSA. The CDR3 loop spans 14 amino acids. CDR3 amino acids: CASSLGNYSVGYTF. In DNA form, the CDR3 reads TGTGCCAGCAGCTTGGGGAACTACAGTGTTGGCTACACCTTC.

This clonotype was detected ten times or more. V usage is TRBV3-1 and J usage is TRBJ2-5; D gene ambiguous. The CDR3 sequence is 17 residues long. V was cut by 1 base and J by 3 bases, with 18 bases left in between. The germline V gene encodes CDR1 LGHDT and CDR2 YNNKEL (reference sequence). DNA of the CDR3: TGTGCCAGCAGCCAAGCGTCGGGCCTCCTACTCGAAGAGACCCAGTACTTC. It codes for CASSQASGLLLEETQYF.

The chain carries TRBV27 and TRBJ1-1, with 7 bases aligning to TRBD1. V dropped 5 bases and J dropped 5; count of bases not matched to a gene: 14. The CDR3 extends over 16 amino acids. Per the germline V gene, CDR1 is MNHEY and CDR2 is SMNVEV (reference sequence). CDR3 sequence: CASSPPGGVRGTEAFF. CDR3 in DNA: TGTGCCAGCAGTCCCCCAGGGGGGGTCAGGGGGACTGAAGCTTTCTTT.

This clonotype was observed at least ten times. The chain uses TRBV24-1 and TRBJ2-3; tentatively, D is TRBD1 or TRBD2 (6 bases each). Trimming pared 3 bases from V and 2 bases from J, leaving 20 bases between. CDR3 size: 18 residues. Germline CDR1 KGHDR, CDR2 SFDVKD. In DNA form, the CDR3 reads TGTGCCACCAGTGATGTGAAGGGGGGCCGAGCGGACACAGATACGCAGTATTTT. This codes for CATSDVKGGRADTDTQYF.

This clonotype was seen many times. The V and J genes are TRBV5-1 and TRBJ2-1, with D possibly being TRBD1 or TRBD2 (5 bases each). Deletions cut 6 bases from V and 9 bases from J, with 31 bases between. CDR3 length equals 18 residues. Germline assignment: CDR1 SGHRS and CDR2 YFSETQ. The CDR3 sequence: CASTHPGPGAVLHGEQFF. CDR3 DNA sequence: TGCGCCAGCACCCACCCAGGGCCCGGAGCGGTATTACATGGTGAGCAGTTCTTC.

This clonotype has at least ten counts. The rearrangement joins TRBV12-3 or TRBV12-4 to TRBJ2-1; D is perhaps TRBD1 or TRBD2 (5 bases each). This CDR3 has 13 residues. Trimming left V 3 bases short and J 9 bases short, with 12 bases between. This CDR3 reads CASSFFWDGEQFF. The CDR3 DNA is TGTGCCAGCAGTTTTTTCTGGGACGGTGAGCAGTTCTTC.

In this sample, this clonotype turned up many times. This rearrangement joins TRBV25-1 to TRBJ1-3; 8 positions agree with TRBD1. The CDR3 spans 17 residues. V dropped 1 base and J dropped 3; count of bases not matched to a gene: 8. Looked up from germline, CDR1 is MGHDK and CDR2 is SYGVNS. DNA of the CDR3: TGTGCCAGCAGTGAATCTGAACAGGGGGTGTTTGGAAACACCATATATTTT. It encodes CASSESEQGVFGNTIYF. The full variable domain, rest sourced from reference TRBV25-1 and TRBJ1-3, is EADIYQTPRYLVIGTGKKITLECSQTMGHDKMYWYQQDPGMELHLIHYSYGVNSTEKGDLSSESTVSRIRTEHFPLTLESARPSHTSQYLCASSESEQGVFGNTIYFGEGSWLTVV.